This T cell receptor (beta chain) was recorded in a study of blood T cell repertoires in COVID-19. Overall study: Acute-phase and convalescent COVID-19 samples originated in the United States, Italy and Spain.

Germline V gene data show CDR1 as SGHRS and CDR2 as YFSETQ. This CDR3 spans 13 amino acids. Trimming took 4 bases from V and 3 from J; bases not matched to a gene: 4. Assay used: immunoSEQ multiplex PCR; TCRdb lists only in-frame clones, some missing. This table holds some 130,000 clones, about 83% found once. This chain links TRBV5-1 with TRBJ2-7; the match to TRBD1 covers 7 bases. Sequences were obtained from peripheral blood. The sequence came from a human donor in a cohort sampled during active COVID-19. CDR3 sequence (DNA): TGCGCCAGCAGCGGACAGGTTCACTACGAGCAGTACTTC. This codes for CASSGQVHYEQYF.